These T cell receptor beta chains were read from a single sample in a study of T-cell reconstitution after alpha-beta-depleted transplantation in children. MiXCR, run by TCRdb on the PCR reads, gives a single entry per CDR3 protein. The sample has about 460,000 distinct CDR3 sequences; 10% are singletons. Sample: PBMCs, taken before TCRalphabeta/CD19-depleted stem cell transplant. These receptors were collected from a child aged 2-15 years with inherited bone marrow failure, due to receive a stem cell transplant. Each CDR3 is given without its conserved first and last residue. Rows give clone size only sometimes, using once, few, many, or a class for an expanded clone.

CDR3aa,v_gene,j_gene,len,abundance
ASRLPGQGAWEQY,TRBV28,TRBJ2-7,13,many
SARKGGGGQPQH,TRBV20-1,TRBJ1-5,12,few
ASSLSFPDAYYEQY,TRBV5-1,TRBJ2-7,14,many
SARGTGWEQY,TRBV20-1,TRBJ2-7,10,-
ASSLEATYEQY,TRBV12-3/TRBV12-4,TRBJ2-7,11,many
ASSLFPGPGDQF,TRBV7-2,TRBJ2-1,12,-
ASSTGTSGGGYEQY,TRBV6-1,TRBJ2-7,14,-
ASRTGYNEQF,TRBV12-3/TRBV12-4,TRBJ2-1,10,many
ASSRTLGLAQETQY,TRBV11-2,TRBJ2-5,14,few
ASSSGGESYNEQF,TRBV13,TRBJ2-1,13,many
SAREWSGPTGELF,TRBV20-1,TRBJ2-2,13,many
AWVGLAGGGRSYNEQF,TRBV30,TRBJ2-1,16,few